Reported below is one T cell receptor beta chain. What it binds is not known. This entry belongs to a study of T cell responses to AZD1222 COVID-19 vaccine. The data were produced by immunoSEQ multiplex PCR, yet TCRdb's version contains in-frame clones alone and is incomplete. The sample lists under 100,000 clones, just over 85% seen once, with approximately 8% in the top ten. Notes on the study in general: Unmutated variant regions are reportedly targeted by nearly half of spike-specific TCRs. There were vaccine-associated CD4 TCRs across spike, dominant at 160-218 and 743-854.

Sample: peripheral blood, taken on day 0 of AZD1222 vaccination. The sequence derives from an adult in good health.

The CDR3, as DNA: TGTGCCAGCAGCGTCGGAGAACGGAACACCATATATTTT. Encoded protein: CASSVGERNTIYF. The J gene is TRBJ1-3, the V gene TRBV7-8; D not certain. V was clipped by 5 bases and J by 7 bases, with 12 bases between them. The CDR3 covers 13 residues. CDR1 is SGHVS and CDR2 is FQNEAQ in the germline V gene.